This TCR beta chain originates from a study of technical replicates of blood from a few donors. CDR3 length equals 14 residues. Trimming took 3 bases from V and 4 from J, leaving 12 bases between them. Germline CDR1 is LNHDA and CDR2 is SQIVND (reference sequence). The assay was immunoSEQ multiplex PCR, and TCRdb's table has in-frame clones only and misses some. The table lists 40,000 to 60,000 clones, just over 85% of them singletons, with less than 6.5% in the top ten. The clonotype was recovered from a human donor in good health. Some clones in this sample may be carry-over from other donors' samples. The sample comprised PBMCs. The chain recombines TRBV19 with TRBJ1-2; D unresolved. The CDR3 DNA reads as TGTGCCAGTAGTATCAATACAGCCCCCTATGGCTACACCTTC. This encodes CASSINTAPYGYTF.